The 28 T cell receptor beta chains below all came from one sample that was sequenced in a study of CD8 T cells in Susac syndrome (dated by TCRdb to the late 2010s). The protocol used for the library was the immunoSEQ multiplex PCR assay. RNA was extracted using the RNeasy kit, and 0.5 to 1 microgram was reverse transcribed with random hexamers. TCRdb reprocessing: public reads trimmed at Q25 with fastp, clones called with MiXCR, in-frame beta chains kept. A single entry per CDR3 protein holds the most common genes and DNA from its merged rows. The sample includes roughly 150,000 distinct CDR3 sequences, with approximately 96% observed a single time. The ten largest clones capture 0.15% to 0.2% of the sample. The material sequenced was CD4+ T cells from PBMCs. The receptors shown here come from a human donor with Susac syndrome.

The rearrangement uses TRBV9 and TRBJ2-6; D uncertain. V was trimmed by 0 bases and J by 6 bases, leaving 4 bases between them. Germline lookup yields CDR1 SGDLS and CDR2 YYNGEE. CDR3 length: 13 residues. CDR3 nucleotides: TGTGCCAGCAGCGTAGATCCGGCCAACGTCCTGACTTTC. Translation: CASSVDPANVLTF. Variable domain in full (rest from reference TRBV9 and TRBJ2-6): DSGVTQTPKHLITATGQRVTLRCSPRSGDLSVYWYQQSLDQGLQFLIQYYNGEERAKGNILERFSAQQFPDLHSELNLSSLELGDSALYFCASSVDPANVLTFGAGSRLTVL.

This clonotype has only one observation. CDR3 protein: CSARDYSPDTQYF. CDR3 sequence (DNA): TGCAGTGCTAGAGACTATTCGCCCGATACGCAGTATTTT. The genes are TRBV20-1 and TRBJ2-3; D ambiguous. The germline V and J ends were trimmed by 0 bases and 6 bases, with 10 bases remaining between them. CDR1 is DFQATT, CDR2 SNEGSKA, per germline (reference sequence). The CDR3 has 13 residues.

The chain carries TRBV20-1 and TRBJ1-1; maybe TRBD1 (6 bases). CDR1 and CDR2 (germline): DFQATT, SNEGSKA (reference sequence). The CDR3 sequence is 12 residues long. The ends were cut back, 6 bases at V and 5 bases at J, with 13 bases in the middle. The DNA for the CDR3 is TGCAGTGCCGGGCACAGGGAAACTGAAGCTTTCTTT. Its protein product is CSAGHRETEAFF.

The J gene is TRBJ2-4, the V gene TRBV12-3 or TRBV12-4, with D maybe TRBD2 (6 bases). V was trimmed by 0 bases and J by 8 bases, leaving 11 bases between them. This CDR3 region has 14 residues. CDR3 amino acids: CASSLARGLDIQYF. DNA of the CDR3: TGTGCCAGCAGTTTAGCACGGGGGTTGGACATTCAGTACTTC.

This chain connects TRBV25-1 to TRBJ2-7; D is possibly TRBD1 (5 bases). The CDR3 extends over 11 amino acids. Germline CDR1 MGHDK, CDR2 SYGVNS. V lost 2 bases to trimming and J lost 9 bases, with 8 bases between them. The CDR3 reads CASSEQQGQYF. The CDR3 region has the DNA TGTGCCAGCAGTGAACAGCAGGGGCAGTACTTC.

The J gene is TRBJ2-3, the V gene TRBV29-1, with D maybe TRBD1 (6 bases). Trimming cost V 1 base and J 10 bases, with 21 bases left between them. Germline CDR1 reads SQVTM; CDR2 reads ANQGSEA. The CDR3 length is 15 residues. CDR3 sequence reads: CSVEATVGRSGAQYF. In DNA form, the CDR3 reads TGCAGCGTTGAAGCCACCGTCGGGCGTTCAGGGGCGCAGTATTTT.

The chain joins TRBV5-6 to TRBJ1-5, with TRBD1 as a possible D gene (5 bases). Germline values: CDR1 SGHDT, CDR2 YYEEEE. V was shortened by 4 bases and J by 10 bases, with 18 bases between the two germline ends. The CDR3 runs 14 residues. The CDR3 region is CASSLSDDQGPQHF. The CDR3 nucleotides are TGTGCCAGCAGCCTTTCCGACGACCAGGGACCCCAGCATTTT.

The V and J genes are TRBV21-1 and TRBJ2-7; the table's D call, TRBD1, was not checked against the DNA. TRBV21-1 is a known pseudogene. There are 14 residues in the CDR3. As DNA, the CDR3 is TGTGCCAGCAGCAAATGCACAGGGGGGTACGAGCAGTACTTC. Its protein product is CASSKCTGGYEQYF.

The J gene is TRBJ2-3, the V gene TRBV27; 7 bases map to TRBD2. The CDR3 has 14 residues. V gave up 7 bases and J gave up 4 bases; unmatched junction bases: 8. Germline V lookup: CDR1 MNHEY, CDR2 SMNVEV (reference sequence). The CDR3 sequence is CASKGPGGSDTQYF. CDR3 coding DNA: TGTGCCAGCAAGGGGCCCGGGGGGTCAGATACGCAGTATTTT.

The chain recombines TRBV7-3 with TRBJ1-6; D is undetermined. The germline V gene has CDR1 SGHTA and CDR2 FQGTGA. CDR3 size: 14 residues. The ends were cut back, 2 bases at V and 7 bases at J, with 9 bases in the middle. CDR3 sequence reads: CASSLLGMNSPLHF. CDR3 nucleotide sequence: TGTGCCAGCAGCTTACTCGGCATGAATTCACCCCTCCACTTT.

This chain uses TRBV29-1 with TRBJ2-3; D gene unclear. Trimming pared 6 bases from V and 2 bases from J, leaving 15 bases between. Germline V gene sequence: CDR1 SQVTM, CDR2 ANQGSEA. The CDR3 has 14 residues. CDR3 region: CSVAVVTSTDTQYF. CDR3 coding DNA: TGCAGCGTGGCTGTGGTCACCTCCACAGATACGCAGTATTTT.

V is TRBV7-2 and J is TRBJ2-5; TRBD2 matches at 7 bases. The CDR3 totals 13 residues. Losses at the gene ends were 5 bases for V and 5 bases for J; bases not matched to a gene: 5. The germline V gene encodes CDR1 SGHTA and CDR2 FQGNSA. Here the CDR3 DNA reads TGTGCCAGCAGCGGGAGCGGGGAGGAGACCCAGTACTTC. Amino acids: CASSGSGEETQYF.

The rearrangement uses TRBV25-1 and TRBJ2-5; D uncertain. Germline CDR1 and CDR2: MGHDK and SYGVNS. Trimming stripped 8 bases from V and 1 base from J, with 14 bases between. The CDR3 is made up of 14 amino acids. The CDR3 sequence is CASSGEKLQETQYF. CDR3 nucleotides: TGTGCCAGCTCGGGCGAGAAGCTCCAAGAGACCCAGTACTTC.

The chain recombines TRBV7-3 with TRBJ2-1; TRBD2 is a possible D gene (6 bases). Germline assignment: CDR1 SGHTA and CDR2 FQGTGA. Deletions cut 1 base from V and 9 bases from J, with 10 bases between. The CDR3 runs 13 residues. The CDR3 spells CASSLSPGVEQFF. CDR3 coding DNA: TGTGCCAGCAGCTTAAGCCCGGGGGTTGAGCAGTTCTTC.

The chain is built from TRBV4-1 and TRBJ1-2; no clear D gene. V was trimmed by 0 bases and J by 2 bases, leaving 10 bases between them. This CDR3 comprises 15 residues. Germline-derived CDR1 and CDR2 are MGHRA and YSYEKL. The chain's CDR3 is CASSQDAMQNYGYTF. Here the CDR3 DNA reads TGCGCCAGCAGCCAAGATGCCATGCAGAACTATGGCTACACCTTC.

The chain couples TRBV9 to TRBJ1-1; D gene uncertain. This CDR3 comprises 13 residues. Germline values: CDR1 SGDLS, CDR2 YYNGEE. Trimming pared 0 bases from V and 3 bases from J, leaving 6 bases between. The CDR3 is CASSVETDTEAFF. CDR3 coding DNA: TGTGCCAGCAGCGTAGAGACTGACACTGAAGCTTTCTTT.

This chain uses TRBV7-2 with TRBJ2-7, with D hard to call. Trimming took off 4 bases at V and 2 bases at J, with 9 bases between the two ends. The CDR3 loop spans 13 amino acids. Germline V gives CDR1 SGHTA, CDR2 FQGNSA. The CDR3 DNA reads TGTGCCAGCAGCTCGCCAGCCGCCTACGAGCAGTACTTC. It is translated as CASSSPAAYEQYF.

The rearrangement links TRBV5-6 to TRBJ2-2, with TRBD2 matching 8 bases. The germline gives CDR1 SGHDT, CDR2 YYEEEE. V gave up 2 bases and J gave up 6 bases; unmatched junction bases: 3. The CDR3 sequence is 14 residues long. The CDR3 DNA is TGTGCCAGCAGCTTAAGCGGGGGCGCCGGGGAGCTGTTTTTT. Protein: CASSLSGGAGELFF.

The rearrangement uses TRBV5-6 and TRBJ2-5, with 10 nucleotides matching TRBD2. J lost 5 bases, V lost 4 bases, and 8 bases had no gene match. This CDR3 region has 15 residues. CDR1 and CDR2 from the germline V gene are SGHDT and YYEEEE. The DNA of the CDR3 is TGTGCCAGCAGCGGAGGAGGAGCGGGGGGGGAGACCCAGTACTTC. It specifies CASSGGGAGGETQYF.

This clonotype showed up just once. The chain links TRBV20-1 to TRBJ1-6; the D is unclear. The CDR3 spans 15 residues. Trimming cost V 0 bases and J 0 bases, with 6 bases left between them. Per the germline V gene, CDR1 is DFQATT and CDR2 is SNEGSKA (reference sequence). CDR3 amino acids: CSARDTSSYNSPLHF. The CDR3 DNA reads as TGCAGTGCTAGAGATACTAGCTCCTATAATTCACCCCTCCACTTT.

The V and J genes are TRBV3-1 and TRBJ2-7, with D possibly being TRBD1 (6 bases). The CDR3 is made up of 14 amino acids. The V gene's germline CDR1 is LGHDT and CDR2 YNNKEL (reference sequence). V was shortened by 5 bases and J by 4 bases, with 15 bases between the two germline ends. The CDR3 bases are TGTGCCAGCAGCGTCCGCCACAGGGCGTACGAGCAGTACTTC. Amino acids: CASSVRHRAYEQYF.

The V call is TRBV20-1, the J call TRBJ2-2; D is unclear. Deletions cut 3 bases from V and 1 base from J, with 3 bases between. The length of the CDR3 is 12 residues. The germline V gene has CDR1 DFQATT and CDR2 SNEGSKA (reference sequence). In DNA, the CDR3 is TGCAGTGCTAGGCGGAACACCGGGGAGCTGTTTTTT. Its translation: CSARRNTGELFF.

The chain couples TRBV20-1 to TRBJ1-4; 7 nucleotides align to TRBD1. This CDR3 spans 16 amino acids. V was clipped by 3 bases and J by 8 bases; unmatched bases: 15. Looked up from germline, CDR1 is DFQATT and CDR2 is SNEGSKA (reference sequence). The CDR3 region is CSASLPLGTAVEKLFF. For the CDR3, the DNA is TGCAGTGCTAGCCTACCCTTGGGGACAGCGGTAGAAAAACTGTTTTTT.

This clonotype has only one observation. This sequence joins TRBV6-2 or TRBV6-3 and TRBJ1-4; a possible D gene is TRBD1 (5 bases). Germline V lookup: CDR1 MNHEY, CDR2 SVGEGT. This CDR3 region has 13 residues. Trimming removed 4 bases from V and 8 bases from J, with 11 bases in between. CDR3 amino acids: CASSSTGTEKLFF. CDR3 DNA sequence: TGTGCCAGCAGTTCGACCGGGACCGAAAAACTGTTTTTT.

The CDR3 sequence is CASSVSYEQYF. In DNA, the CDR3 is TGCGCCAGCAGTGTGAGTTACGAGCAGTACTTC. This chain connects TRBV10-2 to TRBJ2-7; D unclear. Trimming took 4 bases from V and 4 from J, leaving 5 bases between them. CDR1 and CDR2 (germline): WSHSY, SAAADI. The CDR3 runs to 11 residues.

J is TRBJ1-6 and V is TRBV20-1; the match to TRBD1 covers 8 bases. The length of the CDR3 is 13 residues. V was pared by 6 bases and J by 7 bases, with 5 bases of the junction left unmatched. Germline values: CDR1 DFQATT, CDR2 SNEGSKA (reference sequence). The CDR3 loop reads CSAADRVNSPLHF. The CDR3, as DNA: TGCAGTGCCGCGGACAGGGTCAATTCACCCCTCCACTTT.

The gene calls are TRBV3-1 and TRBJ2-5; tentative D call: TRBD1 (5 bases). The CDR3 sequence is 16 residues long. In germline, CDR1 is LGHDT, CDR2 YNNKEL (reference sequence). Trimming left V 4 bases short and J 2 bases short, with 17 bases between. DNA of the CDR3: TGTGCCAGCAGCCTCGGAGAAGGGGTAGGGCAAGAGACCCAGTACTTC. It encodes CASSLGEGVGQETQYF.

The rearrangement joins TRBV18 to TRBJ2-7, with D uncertain. The V and J ends lost 1 base and 2 bases respectively, with 6 bases between them. There are 13 residues in the CDR3. The V gene's germline CDR1 is KGHSH and CDR2 LQKENI. CDR3 nucleotides: TGTGCCAGCTCACCACAAACAGCCTACGAGCAGTACTTC. This codes for CASSPQTAYEQYF.